This T cell receptor (beta chain) was found in a study of T cells in Graves' hyperthyroidism and ophthalmopathy. This clonotype was seen many times. CDR3 length equals 12 residues. The V end was cut by 8 bases, the J end by 6 bases, with 14 bases between. Germline assignment: CDR1 MNHEY and CDR2 SVGEGT. TCR beta CDR3 sequences were amplified from RNA transcripts. With the HTBI primer set, the TCR CDR3 went through a first round of RT-PCR. Each CDR3 protein gets one entry after TCRdb re-called the multiplex PCR reads with MiXCR. The data contain about 260,000 distinct CDR3 sequences, less than 30% of them singletons.

The sequence came from a man between 35 and 55 years old with Graves' hyperthyroidism that later progressed to Graves' ophthalmopathy. The J gene is TRBJ2-7, the V gene TRBV6-2 or TRBV6-3; a weak D match, TRBD2 (5 bases). Specimen: blood. Written as DNA, the CDR3 is TGTGCCAGCGGGTCGGGGTTAGGCGAGCAGTACTTC. Encoded protein: CASGSGLGEQYF.